The source of this TCR beta chain is a study of blood T cells in healthy people across ages. PCR was performed a second time for 7 to 11 cycles using a sample-barcoded 5' primer and a J-beta primer mix. TCRdb re-called the 5' RACE reads through MiXCR, storing one row per CDR3 protein. Of 750,000 to 950,000 distinct CDR3 sequences in the sample, approximately 32% are singletons; the top ten hold roughly 10%. Sample donors were healthy Caucasian individuals that came from Russia, aged about 6 to 100. Each sample provided at least 5.5 micrograms of extracted total RNA. Comment on this clonotype: At one end, the junction sequence differs from germline, possibly due to a read error.

The same specimen was also included in a second study, on T cells of mothers and their children. That source reports: All extracted RNA went into cDNA synthesis, roughly 1.5 ug per 15 ul.

This sequence was found in a woman aged 40 to 49 in good health. The sequenced material came from blood.

The CDR3, as DNA: TGCGGCGTTGGACTAGCCAATGAGCAGTTCTTC. Its translation: CGVGLANEQFF. This chain connects TRBV29-1 to TRBJ2-1, with 8 bases aligning to TRBD2. The CDR3 is 11 amino acids. Germline CDR1 SQVTM, CDR2 ANQGSEA.